Listed below are T cell receptor beta chains from one sample, sequenced in a study of blood T cell repertoires in COVID-19. Clones were sequenced by immunoSEQ multiplex PCR, and TCRdb holds only the in-frame ones, with some missing. The sample lists approximately 130,000 clones, around 85% occurring once. The sequencing sample was made of peripheral blood. The receptors shown here come from a human donor in a cohort sampled during active COVID-19. The CDR3 runs from the conserved cysteine through the conserved F or W. D genes are given only for firm matches. Size is stated for part of the rows, as once, few or many counts, or as a class when the clone is expanded.

size: NA
D: TRBD1
V: TRBV29-1
J: TRBJ2-5
DNA: TGCAGCGTTGAAATTACAGGGGGCGAAGGGGAGACCCAGTACTTC
CDR3: CSVEITGGEGETQYF

size: NA
D: NA
V: TRBV18
J: TRBJ2-3
DNA: TGTGCCAGCTCCCCGGGGAGCCCAGATACGCAGTATTTT
CDR3: CASSPGSPDTQYF

size: NA
D: NA
V: TRBV14
J: TRBJ2-6
DNA: TGTGCCAGCAGCCAAGATGACTACTCTGGGGCCAACGTCCTGACTTTC
CDR3: CASSQDDYSGANVLTF

size: NA
D: TRBD1
V: TRBV5-4
J: TRBJ1-2
DNA: TGTGCCAGCAGCTTAGGACAGGGGGGGTACTATGGCTACACCTTC
CDR3: CASSLGQGGYYGYTF

size: NA
D: TRBD1
V: TRBV9
J: TRBJ1-3
DNA: TGTGCCAGCAGCGACCGGGACAGAGTCGACACCATATATTTT
CDR3: CASSDRDRVDTIYF

size: NA
D: TRBD1
V: TRBV27
J: TRBJ1-2
DNA: TGTGCCAGCAGTTTTAACAGGGGGTTAGGCTACACCTTC
CDR3: CASSFNRGLGYTF

size: NA
D: NA
V: TRBV5-6
J: TRBJ2-1
DNA: TGTGCCAGCAGAGGGAGTGGGGGCACCTACAATGAGCAGTTCTTC
CDR3: CASRGSGGTYNEQFF

size: NA
D: NA
V: TRBV19
J: TRBJ1-5
DNA: TGTGCCAGTAGTATAGGCCCAGGGGAGAGTACTTGGAAGCCCCAGCATTTT
CDR3: CASSIGPGESTWKPQHF

size: NA
D: NA
V: TRBV10-3
J: TRBJ1-1
DNA: TGTGCCATCAGGAAACAGGGCGACACTGAAGCTTTCTTT
CDR3: CAIRKQGDTEAFF

size: NA
D: NA
V: TRBV19
J: TRBJ1-2
DNA: TGTGCCAGTACCACCACAGGGTTCGGGGGCTACACCTTC
CDR3: CASTTTGFGGYTF

size: NA
D: NA
V: TRBV2
J: TRBJ2-1
DNA: TGTGCCAGCGGCGTAGCAGAGGCGTTCTTC
CDR3: CASGVAEAFF

size: few
D: NA
V: TRBV2
J: TRBJ1-4
DNA: TGTGCCAGCAAAAGGAACGGGGGGCAAAAAGAAAAACTGTTTTTT
CDR3: CASKRNGGQKEKLFF

size: NA
D: NA
V: TRBV25-1
J: TRBJ1-5
DNA: TGTGCCAGCAGTGAAGGCGGGGGGCGTAATCAGCCCCAGCATTTT
CDR3: CASSEGGGRNQPQHF

size: NA
D: NA
V: TRBV6-5
J: TRBJ1-5
DNA: TGTGCCAGCAGTTCGGACGGGAGCGATCAGCCCCAGCATTTT
CDR3: CASSSDGSDQPQHF

size: NA
D: TRBD1
V: TRBV9
J: TRBJ2-5
DNA: TGTGCCAGCAGCGTAGGTGGGACAGGGGGCTTGGAGACCCAGTACTTC
CDR3: CASSVGGTGGLETQYF

size: NA
D: NA
V: TRBV25-1
J: TRBJ2-2
DNA: TGTGCCAGCCGGGGTGTGGGGACGAACACCGGGGAGCTGTTTTTT
CDR3: CASRGVGTNTGELFF

size: few
D: NA
V: TRBV7-2
J: TRBJ2-2
DNA: TGTGCCAGCAGCCCGTACAGGAGAACCGGGGAGCTGTTTTTT
CDR3: CASSPYRRTGELFF

size: NA
D: NA
V: TRBV5-1
J: TRBJ2-1
DNA: TGCGCCAGCAGCGGTTCGAGCAGCGCCTACAATGAGCAGTTCTTC
CDR3: CASSGSSSAYNEQFF

size: once
D: NA
V: TRBV6-5
J: TRBJ1-5
DNA: TGTGCCAGCGACGTGGGCCAGGGACAGCCCCAGCATTTT
CDR3: CASDVGQGQPQHF

size: NA
D: NA
V: TRBV30
J: TRBJ2-1
DNA: TGTGCCTGGAGTCAAGCGGGCAATGAGCAGTTCTTC
CDR3: CAWSQAGNEQFF

size: NA
D: NA
V: TRBV19
J: TRBJ1-6
DNA: TGTGCCAGTAGGGTAGGGGGGGCGCAGAATTCACCCCTCCACTTT
CDR3: CASRVGGAQNSPLHF

size: NA
D: TRBD2
V: TRBV28
J: TRBJ2-5
DNA: TGTGCCAGCACCAAGGCGGGGACTAGACTAAAAGAGACCCAGTACTTC
CDR3: CASTKAGTRLKETQYF

size: NA
D: TRBD1
V: TRBV19
J: TRBJ1-1
DNA: TGTGCCAGTAGTGACCCGGGACAGGGTAGTGCTGAAGCTTTCTTT
CDR3: CASSDPGQGSAEAFF

size: NA
D: NA
V: TRBV7-9
J: TRBJ2-5
DNA: TGTGCCAGCAGCTTAGGTAGCTGGGAGACCCAGTACTTC
CDR3: CASSLGSWETQYF

size: NA
D: TRBD1
V: TRBV5-4
J: TRBJ2-5
DNA: TGTGCCAGCAGCGGCGCGCGGGACAGGGGTTCTGAGACCCAGTACTTC
CDR3: CASSGARDRGSETQYF

size: NA
D: TRBD1
V: TRBV29-1
J: TRBJ2-1
DNA: TGCAGCGCCGAAGGACAGGGGGGCAATGAGCAGTTCTTC
CDR3: CSAEGQGGNEQFF

size: NA
D: TRBD2
V: TRBV29-1
J: TRBJ2-1
DNA: TGCAGCGTTGAAACCCTCCTAGCGGGAAGCCACAATGAGCAGTTCTTC
CDR3: CSVETLLAGSHNEQFF

size: once
D: TRBD1
V: TRBV7-2
J: TRBJ1-4
DNA: TGTGCCAGCAGCTTAGTAGCAGGGGGCAATGAAAAACTGTTTTTT
CDR3: CASSLVAGGNEKLFF

size: NA
D: TRBD2
V: TRBV19
J: TRBJ2-1
DNA: TGTGCCAGTAGTGACCACCACCTCCTAGCGGGAGAGCAGTTCTTC
CDR3: CASSDHHLLAGEQFF

size: NA
D: NA
V: TRBV11-2
J: TRBJ2-5
DNA: TGTGCCAGCAGCTTAGCGGCGGCAGGAGGGGAAGAGACCCAGTACTTC
CDR3: CASSLAAAGGEETQYF

size: once
D: TRBD2
V: TRBV9
J: TRBJ2-5
DNA: TGTGCCAGCAGCGTTGCGACTAGCGATCAAGAGACCCAGTACTTC
CDR3: CASSVATSDQETQYF

size: NA
D: TRBD1
V: TRBV30
J: TRBJ1-2
DNA: TGTGCCTGGAGTGGGGGACAGGGACTTTATGGCTACACCTTC
CDR3: CAWSGGQGLYGYTF

size: NA
D: TRBD2
V: TRBV11-2
J: TRBJ2-5
DNA: TGTGCCAGCAGCTTAGGGACTAGCGGGAGGGGTGAGACCCAGTACTTC
CDR3: CASSLGTSGRGETQYF

size: NA
D: NA
V: TRBV6-2/TRBV6-3
J: TRBJ1-2
DNA: TGTGCCAGCAGCCACGGAATAACAGGTAACTATGGCTACACCTTC
CDR3: CASSHGITGNYGYTF

size: NA
D: TRBD2
V: TRBV7-3
J: TRBJ2-1
DNA: TGTGCCAGCAGCTTAGAGGGACTAGCCCCTTTCAATGAGCAGTTCTTC
CDR3: CASSLEGLAPFNEQFF

size: few
D: NA
V: TRBV5-1
J: TRBJ2-5
DNA: TGCGCCAGCAGCTTAGGGGCCCAAGAGACCCAGTACTTC
CDR3: CASSLGAQETQYF

size: NA
D: NA
V: TRBV6-1
J: TRBJ1-5
DNA: TGTGCCAGCAGTGATTGGGGGGGGCGCAATCAGCCCCAGCATTTT
CDR3: CASSDWGGRNQPQHF

size: NA
D: NA
V: TRBV5-6
J: TRBJ1-1
DNA: TGTGCCAGCAGCTTGAGCCCTGGTAACACTGAAGCTTTCTTT
CDR3: CASSLSPGNTEAFF

size: NA
D: NA
V: TRBV6-5
J: TRBJ2-5
DNA: TGTGCCAGCAGTACCGTTGGGCCCCAGTACTTC
CDR3: CASSTVGPQYF

size: NA
D: TRBD2
V: TRBV27
J: TRBJ2-3
DNA: TGTGCTCGCGGCGCGGGAGGTCCCGATACGCAGTATTTT
CDR3: CARGAGGPDTQYF

size: few
D: NA
V: TRBV4-3
J: TRBJ2-6
DNA: TGCGCCAGCAGCCAAGAATCTGCAGGGAATATACACTCTGGGGCCAACGTCCTGACTTTC
CDR3: CASSQESAGNIHSGANVLTF

size: NA
D: TRBD1
V: TRBV9
J: TRBJ1-3
DNA: TGTGCCAGCAGCCCCAGGGGGACAGGGCCAGGAAACACCATATATTTT
CDR3: CASSPRGTGPGNTIYF

size: few
D: NA
V: TRBV27
J: TRBJ2-1
DNA: TGTGCCAGCAACCCACAGGGTAGCTCCTACAATGAGCAGTTCTTC
CDR3: CASNPQGSSYNEQFF

size: NA
D: NA
V: TRBV2
J: TRBJ1-4
DNA: TGTGCCAGCAGGGCTCCCGGGGAAAAACTGTTTTTT
CDR3: CASRAPGEKLFF

size: NA
D: NA
V: TRBV2
J: TRBJ1-1
DNA: TGTGCCAGCAGTGACCCGGACACTGAAGCTTTCTTT
CDR3: CASSDPDTEAFF

size: few
D: NA
V: TRBV7-3
J: TRBJ2-1
DNA: TGTGCCAGCAGCCCGACAGCGGCGGGGGCCCGCTCCTACAATGAGCAGTTCTTC
CDR3: CASSPTAAGARSYNEQFF

size: NA
D: NA
V: TRBV19
J: TRBJ2-1
DNA: TGTGCCAGTAGTTCCTTCACAGGAGAGCAGTTCTTC
CDR3: CASSSFTGEQFF

size: NA
D: TRBD1
V: TRBV7-9
J: TRBJ1-1
DNA: TGTGCCAGCAGCTTAGGACAGGGGGCCTCTGAAGCTTTCTTT
CDR3: CASSLGQGASEAFF

size: NA
D: TRBD1
V: TRBV3-1/TRBV3-2
J: TRBJ1-6
DNA: TGTGCCAGCAGCCTTGGGACAGGGGGTAATTCACCCCTCCACTTT
CDR3: CASSLGTGGNSPLHF

size: NA
D: NA
V: TRBV9
J: TRBJ2-2
DNA: TGTGCCAGCAGCGCCCTACAGGGAGTCTTCGTTCCCGGGGAGCTGTTTTTT
CDR3: CASSALQGVFVPGELFF

size: NA
D: NA
V: TRBV10-3
J: TRBJ1-1
DNA: TGTGCCATCAAGCGTGGGAACACTGAAGCTTTCTTT
CDR3: CAIKRGNTEAFF

size: NA
D: TRBD2
V: TRBV24-1
J: TRBJ2-1
DNA: TGTGCCACCAGTGATACCGCTAGCGGAAATTACAATGAGCAGTTCTTC
CDR3: CATSDTASGNYNEQFF

size: NA
D: NA
V: TRBV10-3
J: TRBJ1-5
DNA: TGTGCCATCAGTGGAGGCGGGGAGCCCCAGCATTTT
CDR3: CAISGGGEPQHF

size: NA
D: TRBD2
V: TRBV7-2
J: TRBJ2-2
DNA: TGTGCCAGCACCGGACTAGCGCATACCGGGGAGCTGTTTTTT
CDR3: CASTGLAHTGELFF

size: NA
D: TRBD1
V: TRBV6-2/TRBV6-3
J: TRBJ1-5
DNA: TGTGCCAGCAGTTACTTCGGACAGGGGACTCTTAGCAATCAGCCCCAGCATTTT
CDR3: CASSYFGQGTLSNQPQHF

size: NA
D: TRBD1
V: TRBV5-1
J: TRBJ2-1
DNA: TGCGCCAGCGGAACAGGGGCCTACAATGAGCAGTTCTTC
CDR3: CASGTGAYNEQFF

size: once
D: TRBD2
V: TRBV19
J: TRBJ2-1
DNA: TGTGCCAGTACCCATGCTAGCGGGGGGGCTTGGAATGAGCAGTTCTTC
CDR3: CASTHASGGAWNEQFF

size: NA
D: NA
V: TRBV5-4
J: TRBJ1-5
DNA: TGTGCCAGCAGTCCCGGGCCCGAGGGGCCCCAGCATTTT
CDR3: CASSPGPEGPQHF